A selection of T cell receptor beta chains follows, all from one sample in a study of blood T cell repertoires in COVID-19. Sequencing used immunoSEQ multiplex PCR; TCRdb keeps in-frame clones, though not all of them. The sample carries approximately 170,000 clones, under 90% recorded once. Source material: PBMCs or T cells enriched from blood (not recorded which). These receptor sequences come from a woman aged 50 to 60 who had recovered from COVID-19. The CDR3 runs from the conserved cysteine through the conserved F or W. D genes are given only for firm matches. Size values are once, few and many counts, or a class for expanded clones, and some rows have none.

>TRBJ2-7|TRBV6-1|TRBD2|-
TGTGCCAGCAGTGTTCGGACTAGCGGGAGTACCTACGAGCAGTACTTC
CASSVRTSGSTYEQYF
>TRBJ2-7|TRBV27|TRBD2|-
TGTGCCAGCAGTGGGACTAGCGGCGGCGAGCAGTACTTC
CASSGTSGGEQYF
>TRBJ1-2|TRBV12-3/TRBV12-4|TRBD1|once
TGTGCCAGCAGTGGGACAGGCCACGGCTACACCTTC
CASSGTGHGYTF
>TRBJ1-2|TRBV18|-|-
TGTGCCAGCTCACCAGGAGTTATACAGGTGGGCTATGGCTACACCTTC
CASSPGVIQVGYGYTF
>TRBJ2-1|TRBV28|-|-
TGTGCCAGCAAAAGGGGTTCCCTCCACAATGAGCAGTTCTTC
CASKRGSLHNEQFF
>TRBJ1-3|TRBV14|-|-
TGTGCCAGCAGCCAGATGAGAGGGACTGGAAACACCATATATTTT
CASSQMRGTGNTIYF
>TRBJ1-3|TRBV3-1/TRBV3-2|-|-
TGTGCCAGCAGCCAAGAGAGCGGCTCTGGAAACACCATATATTTT
CASSQESGSGNTIYF
>TRBJ1-1|TRBV5-1|-|-
TGCGCCAGCAGCTTCAATCAGGAAGCTTTCTTT
CASSFNQEAFF
>TRBJ1-3|TRBV19|-|-
TGTGCCAGTAGTAGAGGTTTAGGAGGGACTGGAAACACCATATATTTT
CASSRGLGGTGNTIYF
>TRBJ2-1|TRBV9|TRBD2|few
TGTGCCAGCAGCGTGGAACTAGCGGGACCCTACAATGAGCAGTTCTTC
CASSVELAGPYNEQFF
>TRBJ1-6|TRBV28|-|-
TGTGCCAGCAAGGCGGGTGATAATTCACCCCTCCACTTT
CASKAGDNSPLHF
>TRBJ2-6|TRBV19|TRBD2|few
TGTGCCAGTAGTATCCTGGGACTAGCCTACTCTGGGGCCAACGTCCTGACTTTC
CASSILGLAYSGANVLTF
>TRBJ1-1|TRBV14|-|-
TGTGCCAGCAGCCAACTTAAACAGGGGAACACTGAAGCTTTCTTT
CASSQLKQGNTEAFF
>TRBJ1-1|TRBV11-3|-|-
TGTGCCAGCAGCTTAGAGGGGCGGCAGAACACTGAAGCTTTCTTT
CASSLEGRQNTEAFF
>TRBJ2-2|TRBV6-5|-|-
TGTGCCAGCAGTTACACGAGGACCGGGGAGCTGTTTTTT
CASSYTRTGELFF
>TRBJ2-5|TRBV7-9|TRBD1|-
TGTGCCAGCAAGGACAGGGGACGAGAGACCCAGTACTTC
CASKDRGRETQYF
>TRBJ2-7|TRBV5-4|TRBD2|-
TGTGCCAGCAGCTTGGTAGCGGGTTTAGACTACGAGCAGTACTTC
CASSLVAGLDYEQYF
>TRBJ1-2|TRBV19|-|once
TGTGCCAGTAGCTTGTTTCAGGATAACTATGGCTACACCTTC
CASSLFQDNYGYTF
>TRBJ2-5|TRBV5-1|TRBD2|-
TGCGCCAGCAGCCAAGGGACTAGCGGGGCGGAGACCCAGTACTTC
CASSQGTSGAETQYF
>TRBJ1-6|TRBV28|-|-
TGTGCCAGCAGTTCCCCGACAGGTGGTAATTCACCCCTCCACTTT
CASSSPTGGNSPLHF
>TRBJ2-1|TRBV7-7|-|-
TGTGCTAGCAGCTCAACGATAACACAGGTGGATGAGCAGTTCTTC
CASSSTITQVDEQFF
>TRBJ2-2|TRBV24-1|-|-
TGTGCCACCAGTGAGAGCGGTAACACCGGGGAGCTGTTTTTT
CATSESGNTGELFF
>TRBJ2-1|TRBV24-1|-|-
TGTGCCACCAGTGATTTGGGGCAGGATAACTACAATGAGCAGTTCTTC
CATSDLGQDNYNEQFF
>TRBJ1-3|TRBV11-3|-|-
TGTGCCAGCAGCTTAGATCCCAAGTTCGGCACCATATATTTT
CASSLDPKFGTIYF
>TRBJ1-5|TRBV10-3|-|-
TGTGCCATCAGCTCGGCGGATGATCAGCCCCAGCATTTT
CAISSADDQPQHF
>TRBJ2-1|TRBV6-2/TRBV6-3|TRBD2|once
TGTGCCAGCAGTGCCGGGACTAGCGGGAGATTGGGATCCTACAATGAGCAGTTCTTC
CASSAGTSGRLGSYNEQFF
>TRBJ2-7|TRBV7-2|-|-
TGTGCCAGCAGCTTAGGCGGGACGACCTACGAGCAGTACTTC
CASSLGGTTYEQYF
>TRBJ1-6|TRBV6-5|-|-
TGTGCCAGCAGTTCGAAGGGGATTGGTTCACCCCTCCACTTT
CASSSKGIGSPLHF
>TRBJ2-1|TRBV28|TRBD2|-
TGTGCCAGCAGCCCCAGCCCCGGACTAGGAACACTCTCCTACAATGAGCAGTTCTTC
CASSPSPGLGTLSYNEQFF
>TRBJ1-2|TRBV19|TRBD1|once
TGTGCCAGTAGGATGGGGACAGGGTCTAACTATGGCTACACCTTC
CASRMGTGSNYGYTF
>TRBJ1-1|TRBV4-3|-|-
TGCGCCAGCAGCCATCGGACTGCCCCGAACACTGAAGCTTTCTTT
CASSHRTAPNTEAFF
>TRBJ2-1|TRBV28|-|-
TGTGCCAGCAGTTACCACAGGGGGAAGAGGGAGCGGGAGGTCTACAATGAGCAGTTCTTC
CASSYHRGKREREVYNEQFF
>TRBJ2-1|TRBV6-4|TRBD2|-
TGTGCCAGCGAGCGGGAGTTGGGATACAATGAGCAGTTCTTC
CASERELGYNEQFF
>TRBJ1-1|TRBV19|TRBD1|-
TGTGCCAGTATCTCGGACAGGGGATTGGGTGAAGCTTTCTTT
CASISDRGLGEAFF
>TRBJ1-1|TRBV28|TRBD1|few
TGTGCCAGCAGGACAGGGTGGAACACTGAAGCTTTCTTT
CASRTGWNTEAFF
>TRBJ1-1|TRBV7-2|-|-
TGTGCCAGCAGTCGTAGGGTAGCGAGCACTGAAGCTTTCTTT
CASSRRVASTEAFF
>TRBJ1-6|TRBV2|-|once
TGTGCCGGGCGATCATTTAGCTCCTATAATTCACCCCTCCACTTT
CAGRSFSSYNSPLHF
>TRBJ1-3|TRBV12-3/TRBV12-4|TRBD1|few
TGTGCCAGCAGTTCCTGGGACAGGAGGTTCTTT
CASSSWDRRFF
>TRBJ1-4|TRBV3-1/TRBV3-2|TRBD1|-
TGTGCCAGCAGCCAACAACAGGGGCGGGGTGAAAAACTGTTTTTT
CASSQQQGRGEKLFF
>TRBJ2-7|TRBV6-5|TRBD2|-
TGTGCCAGCAGTTACAGGCTAGCGGGATACGAGCAGTACTTC
CASSYRLAGYEQYF
>TRBJ2-1|TRBV27|-|-
TGTGCCAGCAGCCTCCTCCCACTAACCTACAATGAGCAGTTCTTC
CASSLLPLTYNEQFF
>TRBJ1-2|TRBV4-2|TRBD1|-
TGTGCCAGCAGCCTCAGACCACAGGGGGATGATGGCTACACCTTC
CASSLRPQGDDGYTF
>TRBJ1-2|TRBV5-6|-|-
TGTGCCAGCAGCTTGGACCGGACATACCGAGGTGGCTACACCTTC
CASSLDRTYRGGYTF
>TRBJ2-7|TRBV21-1|-|few
TGTGCCAGCAGCAACTGTTCTGGACCGGGGACCTACGAGCAGTACTTC
CASSNCSGPGTYEQYF
>TRBJ1-1|TRBV3-1/TRBV3-2|-|-
TGTGCCAGCAGCCAATTACAGGTGAACACTGAAGCTTTCTTT
CASSQLQVNTEAFF
>TRBJ1-4|TRBV7-8|TRBD1|-
TGTGCCAGCAGCCCCCCGGGTCGAACTACAGGGGGTGAAAAACTGTTTTTT
CASSPPGRTTGGEKLFF
>TRBJ2-1|TRBV28|-|-
TGTGCCAGCAGTTTAGGCCAGGTGGTCAATGAGCAGTTCTTC
CASSLGQVVNEQFF
>TRBJ1-1|TRBV4-2|TRBD1|-
TGTGCCAGCAGCCGCGGGTTCGGGACAGGCAAATGGGGCACTGAAGCTTTCTTT
CASSRGFGTGKWGTEAFF
>TRBJ1-6|TRBV27|-|-
TGTGCCAGCAGTTTCGAGCGATCCTCCTATAATTCACCCCTCCACTTT
CASSFERSSYNSPLHF
>TRBJ1-1|TRBV3-1/TRBV3-2|TRBD1|-
TGTGCCAGCAGCCAAGTACAGGGGAAAACTGAAGCTTTCTTT
CASSQVQGKTEAFF
>TRBJ1-1|TRBV5-1|TRBD1|-
TGCGCCAGCAGCCACTTTGGGACAGGGAAGGCTGAAGCTTTCTTT
CASSHFGTGKAEAFF
>TRBJ2-1|TRBV19|-|-
TGTGCCAGTAGTATAGATCCCGGTTACAATGAGCAGTTCTTC
CASSIDPGYNEQFF
>TRBJ1-1|TRBV29-1|-|-
TGCAGCGCCAGACTGACGGGGGGTGACACTGAAGCTTTCTTT
CSARLTGGDTEAFF
>TRBJ2-1|TRBV7-6|TRBD2|-
TGTGCCAGCAGCCGGGGACTAGCAGGAAACGAGCAGTTCTTC
CASSRGLAGNEQFF
>TRBJ2-1|TRBV5-1|TRBD2|once
TGCGCCAGCAGCTTGCAGTCGCTAGCGGGCCCCTACAATGAGCAGTTCTTC
CASSLQSLAGPYNEQFF
>TRBJ1-1|TRBV19|-|-
TGTGCCAGTAGCAGCCCCGGGGGGAACACTGAAGCTTTCTTT
CASSSPGGNTEAFF
>TRBJ1-1|TRBV7-9|-|-
TGTGCCAGCAGCCTAACCCACACTGAAGCTTTCTTT
CASSLTHTEAFF